The 28 T cell receptor beta chains in this list originate from one sample, sequenced in a study of blood T cell repertoires in COVID-19 (dated by TCRdb to the early 2020s). Libraries came from the immunoSEQ multiplex PCR assay. The clones in this table, taken by TCRdb from immuneACCESS, are in-frame only. Not every clone is retained; where verified, under half of the shortfall comes from an unresolved V gene, and the cause of the rest is unknown. Here the sample has 200,000 to 250,000 clones; about three quarters occur a single time. About 7% of the sample comes from the top ten. Sequenced: peripheral blood. The receptor set was obtained from a woman aged 70-85 years with acute or convalescent COVID-19.

The J gene is TRBJ2-1, the V gene TRBV21-1; the D segment call TRBD2 is taken from the table without a DNA check. TRBV21-1 is assigned pseudogene status. This CDR3 has 14 amino acids. CDR3 DNA sequence: TGTGCCAGCAGCAAATTAGAAGTTTACAATGAGCAGTTCTTC. Residues: CASSKLEVYNEQFF.

The V call is TRBV19, the J call TRBJ2-7; TRBD1 is a possible D gene (6 bases). Germline assignment: CDR1 LNHDA and CDR2 SQIVND (reference sequence). The CDR3 spans 14 residues. Trimming took 10 bases from V and 1 from J, leaving 17 bases between them. The CDR3 here is CATGQTTASYEQYF. CDR3 DNA: TGTGCCACTGGACAGACCACCGCTTCCTACGAGCAGTACTTC.

Worth noting for this clone: Other DNA sequences from this sample encode an identical CDR3 as well. The chain is built from TRBV5-1 and TRBJ2-5, with TRBD2 identical over 15 bases. Germline V CDR1 and CDR2: SGHRS, YFSETQ. Trimming at V came to 3 bases and at J to 3 bases, leaving 3 bases not matched to a gene. CDR3 length equals 16 residues. Here the CDR3 reads CASSSGLAGGEETQYF. CDR3 nucleotide sequence: TGCGCCAGCAGCTCAGGACTAGCGGGGGGGGAAGAGACCCAGTACTTC.

The chain joins TRBV24-1 to TRBJ2-1; TRBD2 might be the D (5 bases). Germline values: CDR1 KGHDR, CDR2 SFDVKD. This CDR3 has 16 amino acids. V lost 4 bases and J lost 6, with 18 bases in between. In DNA, the CDR3 is TGTGCCACCAGTGAACCCCCGGGGTTGGCCCCCAATGAGCAGTTCTTC. Translation: CATSEPPGLAPNEQFF.

This chain connects TRBV7-2 to TRBJ2-5, with 9 bases aligning to TRBD2. CDR1 is SGHTA, CDR2 FQGNSA, per germline. The V and J ends lost 0 bases and 6 bases, in that order; junction bases with no gene match: 5. The CDR3 consists of 15 residues. DNA for the CDR3: TGTGCCAGCAGCTTAGCACTAGCGGGTTTAAAGACCCAGTACTTC. This codes for CASSLALAGLKTQYF.

The rearrangement links TRBV11-2 to TRBJ1-5; the match to TRBD1 covers 7 bases. V dropped 4 bases and J dropped 3; count of bases not matched to a gene: 9. CDR1 is SGHAT and CDR2 is FQNNGV in the germline V gene. This CDR3 comprises 16 residues. CDR3 DNA sequence: TGTGCCAGCAGCTCGCAGGGGGTAGGGACCAATCAGCCCCAGCATTTT. Residues: CASSSQGVGTNQPQHF. Drawing the rest from reference TRBV11-2 and TRBJ1-5, the complete variable domain is EAGVAQSPRYKIIEKRQSVAFWCNPISGHATLYWYQQILGQGPKLLIQFQNNGVVDDSQLPKDRFSAERLKGVDSTLKIQPAKLEDSAVYLCASSSQGVGTNQPQHFGDGTRLSIL.

The V call is TRBV15, the J call TRBJ2-2; the match to TRBD2 covers 9 bases. Germline trimming cut 0 bases from V and 6 bases from J; bases unmatched to any gene: 8. The CDR3 length is 17 residues. Looked up from germline, CDR1 is LNHNV and CDR2 is YYDKDF (reference sequence). The CDR3 nucleotides read TGTGCCACCAGCAGAGATAGCGGGGGAGGGCATGCCGGGGAGCTGTTTTTT. This gives the protein CATSRDSGGGHAGELFF.

J is TRBJ2-7 and V is TRBV6-2 or TRBV6-3, with D tentatively TRBD1 (6 bases). V dropped 4 bases and J dropped 1 base, with 14 bases sitting between them. CDR1 and CDR2 (germline): MNHEY, SVGEGT. This CDR3 is built from 15 residues. CDR3 sequence reads: CASSLTGALSYEQYF. The CDR3 DNA sequence: TGTGCCAGCAGTTTGACAGGTGCCCTTTCCTACGAGCAGTACTTC.

The rearrangement joins TRBV18 to TRBJ2-3, with 8 bases matching TRBD1. V was pared by 6 bases and J by 2 bases, with 7 bases of the junction left unmatched. Per the germline V gene, CDR1 is KGHSH and CDR2 is LQKENI. CDR3 size: 15 residues. CDR3 sequence reads: CASSYRDRSTDTQYF. CDR3 sequence (DNA): TGTGCCAGCTCGTACCGGGACAGGTCCACAGATACGCAGTATTTT.

There are a few counts of this clone. The rearrangement uses TRBV29-1 and TRBJ2-1; 9 positions match TRBD1. CDR1 SQVTM and CDR2 ANQGSEA come from the germline V gene. V lost 5 bases and J lost 7; bases outside the gene matches: 12. This CDR3 has 15 amino acids. The CDR3 nucleotides are TGCAGCGTTCTATCTCGGGACAGGGTGGGTAATGAGCAGTTCTTC. It codes for CSVLSRDRVGNEQFF.

The J gene is TRBJ2-2, the V gene TRBV2; D uncertain. CDR3 length equals 16 residues. The V gene's germline CDR1 is SNHLY and CDR2 FYNNEI. The germline V and J ends were trimmed by 3 bases and 0 bases, with 11 bases remaining between them. DNA of the CDR3: TGTGCCAGCAGTGAGGGCGTTGTACCGAACACCGGGGAGCTGTTTTTT. It codes for CASSEGVVPNTGELFF.

The gene calls are TRBV5-1 and TRBJ2-2; 11 bases agree with TRBD2. V dropped 5 bases and J dropped 4; count of bases not matched to a gene: 4. The CDR3 runs to 15 residues. Germline values: CDR1 SGHRS, CDR2 YFSETQ. The CDR3 loop reads CASRIAGGPTGELFF. The CDR3 nucleotides are TGCGCCAGCAGGATAGCGGGGGGGCCCACCGGGGAGCTGTTTTTT.

This clone was counted between two and nine times. In DNA form, the CDR3 reads TGTGCCTGGAGGGCCGGGACTAGCGACTACAATGAGCAGTTCTTC. Translation gives CAWRAGTSDYNEQFF. The chain combines TRBV30 with TRBJ2-1; 10 bases map to TRBD2. The CDR3 extends over 15 amino acids. CDR1 is GTSNPN and CDR2 is SVGIG in the germline V gene (reference sequence). Trimming removed 3 bases from V and 3 bases from J; junction bases left unmatched: 5.

The genes are TRBV12-3 or TRBV12-4 and TRBJ1-4; D perhaps matches TRBD1 (5 bases). Trimming shortened V by 3 bases and J by 8 bases, and 10 bases separated the two germline ends. This CDR3 comprises 13 residues. The DNA for the CDR3 is TGTGCCAGCAGTTTGGGCAGGGTAGAAAAACTGTTTTTT. Translated, it gives CASSLGRVEKLFF.

The rearrangement links TRBV19 to TRBJ1-2; TRBD1 might be the D (6 bases). CDR3 size: 15 residues. CDR1 is LNHDA, CDR2 SQIVND, per germline (reference sequence). V lost 2 bases, J lost 2 bases, and 12 bases lay in between. The CDR3 is CASSISPTGNYGYTF. In DNA, the CDR3 is TGTGCCAGTAGTATATCGCCTACAGGGAACTATGGCTACACCTTC.

The chain uses TRBV7-2 and TRBJ2-7; D is unclear. The CDR3 is made up of 13 amino acids. Trimming removed 8 bases from V and 3 bases from J, with 14 bases in between. Germline V gene sequence: CDR1 SGHTA, CDR2 FQGNSA. DNA for the CDR3: TGTGCCAGCCACTTTCCGGGTGGCTACGAGCAGTACTTC. Translated: CASHFPGGYEQYF.

This clone came up once. This chain connects TRBV5-1 to TRBJ2-3, with TRBD2 identical over 7 bases. The V gene end was trimmed by 4 bases and the J gene end by 1 base; junction bases not matched to a gene: 6. The CDR3 totals 15 residues. Germline assignment: CDR1 SGHRS and CDR2 YFSETQ. This CDR3 reads CASSTGGSGTDTQYF. CDR3 DNA: TGCGCCAGCAGCACCGGGGGGTCGGGCACAGATACGCAGTATTTT.

The V call is TRBV7-2, the J call TRBJ2-5; 9 bases map to TRBD2. CDR3 length: 15 amino acids. The germline gives CDR1 SGHTA, CDR2 FQGNSA. V trimming: 3 bases; J trimming: 4 bases; junction bases outside the gene matches: 6. The CDR3 DNA follows: TGTGCCAGCAGCTTTCTCGGCGGGGGGGGAGAGACCCAGTACTTC. This gives the protein CASSFLGGGGETQYF.

This rearrangement joins TRBV30 to TRBJ2-3, with 9 bases fitting TRBD1. V was pared by 4 bases and J by 6 bases, with 8 bases of the junction left unmatched. Germline loops: CDR1 GTSNPN, CDR2 SVGIG (reference sequence). CDR3 length equals 14 residues. CDR3 loop: CAWTHGGQGDTQYF. CDR3 DNA sequence: TGTGCCTGGACTCACGGAGGACAGGGGGATACGCAGTATTTT.

This clone has ten or more counts. This chain connects TRBV10-1 to TRBJ1-6; perhaps TRBD1 as D (5 bases). Trimming pared 0 bases from V and 3 bases from J, leaving 9 bases between. Per the germline V gene, CDR1 is WNHNN and CDR2 is SYGVQD (reference sequence). The CDR3 sequence is 16 residues long. The CDR3 spells CASSESRDGYNSPLHF. In nucleotides, the CDR3 is TGCGCCAGCAGTGAGTCGCGGGACGGCTATAATTCACCCCTCCACTTT.

This sequence joins TRBV6-1 and TRBJ2-4; 8 nucleotides agree with TRBD1. Germline V gene lookup returns CDR1 MNHNS and CDR2 SASEGT. The J segment lost 9 bases and the V segment lost 3 bases, leaving 7 bases of the junction unmatched. This CDR3 has 14 amino acids. The CDR3 here is CASSDRQGRTIQYF. For the CDR3, the DNA is TGTGCCAGCAGTGACAGACAGGGGCGAACCATTCAGTACTTC.

The rearrangement links TRBV4-3 to TRBJ1-4; D not resolved. Germline CDR1 is LGHNA and CDR2 is YSLEER. V gave up 3 bases and J gave up 2 bases, with 13 bases separating them. The CDR3 spans 16 residues. The CDR3 nucleotides are TGCGCCAGCAGCCAGGGGAGATTGGATACTAATGAAAAACTGTTTTTT. Amino acid sequence: CASSQGRLDTNEKLFF.

The chain recombines TRBV6-2 or TRBV6-3 with TRBJ2-4, with D possibly TRBD1 on 5 matching bases. CDR3 length equals 12 residues. Germline loops: CDR1 MNHEY, CDR2 SVGEGT. Between the trimmed V and J ends, which lost 3 bases and 6 bases, there was a span of 6 bases. The CDR3 loop reads CASSYQGNIQYF. The CDR3 bases are TGTGCCAGCAGTTATCAGGGAAACATTCAGTACTTC.

CDR3 sequence reads: CASSQGLPQPQHF. In nucleotides, the CDR3 is TGTGCCAGCAGCCAGGGCCTTCCTCAGCCCCAGCATTTT. This chain connects TRBV3-1 (or the pseudogene TRBV3-2) to TRBJ1-5, with D unclear. Germline V gives CDR1 LGHDT, CDR2 YNNKEL (reference sequence). Deletions cut 3 bases from V and 6 bases from J, with 9 bases between. This CDR3 is 13 amino acids long.

This clone was detected a few times. CDR3 sequence: CASKDRDYLRGYTF. CDR3 sequence (DNA): TGTGCCAGCAAGGACCGGGACTACCTTCGCGGCTACACCTTC. The gene calls are TRBV5-6 and TRBJ1-2; D is possibly TRBD1 (5 bases). This CDR3 has 14 amino acids. The germline V and J ends were trimmed by 6 bases and 8 bases, with 20 bases remaining between them. Germline V CDR1 and CDR2: SGHDT, YYEEEE.

The chain has TRBV5-1 and TRBJ2-5; the D gene is possibly TRBD2 (5 bases). The V and J ends lost 2 bases and 3 bases respectively, with 8 bases between them. CDR1 and CDR2 (germline): SGHRS, YFSETQ. CDR3 length: 13 residues. The CDR3 region has the DNA TGCGCCAGCAGCTTCGGACTCAAAGAGACCCAGTACTTC. It yields the protein CASSFGLKETQYF.

V usage is TRBV5-6 and J usage is TRBJ1-1, with a tentative D call TRBD1 (5 bases). V gave up 3 bases and J gave up 0 bases, with 9 bases separating them. From germline, CDR1 is SGHDT and CDR2 YYEEEE. The CDR3 has 14 amino acids. As DNA, the CDR3 is TGTGCCAGCAGCTGGGGCCTCCTGAACACTGAAGCTTTCTTT. Translation: CASSWGLLNTEAFF.

The chain couples TRBV5-1 to TRBJ2-7; 8 bases are a match to TRBD1. V shed 4 bases and J 0 bases; nucleotides not matched to a gene: 9. This CDR3 has 16 residues. CDR1 SGHRS and CDR2 YFSETQ come from the germline V gene. CDR3 loop: CASSRAGGIASYEQYF. The CDR3 DNA sequence: TGCGCCAGCAGCCGCGCAGGGGGCATCGCCTCCTACGAGCAGTACTTC.